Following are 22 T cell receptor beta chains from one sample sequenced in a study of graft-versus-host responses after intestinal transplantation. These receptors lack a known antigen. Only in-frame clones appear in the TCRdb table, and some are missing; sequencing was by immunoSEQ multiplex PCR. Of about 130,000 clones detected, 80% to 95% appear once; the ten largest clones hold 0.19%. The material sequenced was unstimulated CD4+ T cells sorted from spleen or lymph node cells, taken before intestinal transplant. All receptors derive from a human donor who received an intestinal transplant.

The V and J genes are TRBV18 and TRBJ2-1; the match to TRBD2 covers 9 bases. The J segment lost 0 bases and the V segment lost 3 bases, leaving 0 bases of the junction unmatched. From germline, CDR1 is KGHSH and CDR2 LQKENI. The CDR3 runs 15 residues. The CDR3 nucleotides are TGTGCCAGCTCACCGGGACTAGCCTCCTACAATGAGCAGTTCTTC. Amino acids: CASSPGLASYNEQFF. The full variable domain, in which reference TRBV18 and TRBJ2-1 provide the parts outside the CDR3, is NAGVMQNPRHLVRRRGQEARLRCSPMKGHSHVYWYRQLPEEGLKFMVYLQKENIIDESGMPKERFSAEFPKEGPSILRIQQVVRGDSAAYFCASSPGLASYNEQFFGPGTRLTVL.

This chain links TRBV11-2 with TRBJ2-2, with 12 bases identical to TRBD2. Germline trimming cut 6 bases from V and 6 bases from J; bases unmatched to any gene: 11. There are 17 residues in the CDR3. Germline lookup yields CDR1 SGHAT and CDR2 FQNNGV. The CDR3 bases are TGTGCCAGCAGACTTCCGCGACTAGCGGGAGTATCCGGGGAGCTGTTTTTT. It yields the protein CASRLPRLAGVSGELFF.

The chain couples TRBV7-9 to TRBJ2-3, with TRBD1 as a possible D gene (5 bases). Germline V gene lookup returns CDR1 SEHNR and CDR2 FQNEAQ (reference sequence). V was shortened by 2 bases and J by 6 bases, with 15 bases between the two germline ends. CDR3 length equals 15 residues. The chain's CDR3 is CASSLPTGWADTQYF. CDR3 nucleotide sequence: TGTGCCAGCAGCTTACCCACAGGCTGGGCGGATACGCAGTATTTT.

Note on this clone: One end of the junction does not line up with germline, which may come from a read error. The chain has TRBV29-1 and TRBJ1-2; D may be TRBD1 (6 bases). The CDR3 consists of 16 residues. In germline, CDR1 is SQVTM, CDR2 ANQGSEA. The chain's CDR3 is CSVEGSFFSRGYGYTF. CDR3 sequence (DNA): TGCAGCGTAGAAGGTAGTTTCTTCTCCAGGGGCTATGGCTACACCTTC.

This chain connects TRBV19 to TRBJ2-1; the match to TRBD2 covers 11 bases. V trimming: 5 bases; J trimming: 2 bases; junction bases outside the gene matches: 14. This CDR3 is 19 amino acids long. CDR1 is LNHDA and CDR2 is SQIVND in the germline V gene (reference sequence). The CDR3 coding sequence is TGTGCCAGTAGTCTCCCGGGACTAGCGGACTGGGGAACCTACAATGAGCAGTTCTTC. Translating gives CASSLPGLADWGTYNEQFF.

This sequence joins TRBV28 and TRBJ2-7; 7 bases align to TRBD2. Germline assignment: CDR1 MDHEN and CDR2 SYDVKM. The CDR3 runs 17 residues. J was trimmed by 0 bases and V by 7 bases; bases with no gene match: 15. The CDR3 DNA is TGTGCCAGCACCTCCCCCGGGAGCAGCGGGAACTCCTACGAGCAGTACTTC. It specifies CASTSPGSSGNSYEQYF.

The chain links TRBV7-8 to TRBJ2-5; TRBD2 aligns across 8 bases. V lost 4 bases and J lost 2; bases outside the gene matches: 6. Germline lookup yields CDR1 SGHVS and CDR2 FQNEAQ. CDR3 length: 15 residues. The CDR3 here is CASSSRGGRQETQYF. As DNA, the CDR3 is TGTGCCAGCAGCTCTCGGGGGGGTCGACAAGAGACCCAGTACTTC.

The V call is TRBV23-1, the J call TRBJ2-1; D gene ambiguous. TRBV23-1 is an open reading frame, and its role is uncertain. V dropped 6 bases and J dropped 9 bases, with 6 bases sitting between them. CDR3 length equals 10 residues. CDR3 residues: CASSRAEQFF. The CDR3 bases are TGCGCCAGCAGCCGAGCTGAGCAGTTCTTC.

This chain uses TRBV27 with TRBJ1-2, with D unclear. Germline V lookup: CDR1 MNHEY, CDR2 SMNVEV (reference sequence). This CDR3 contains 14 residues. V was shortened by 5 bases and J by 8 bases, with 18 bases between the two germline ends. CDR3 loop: CASSATRGRGGYTF. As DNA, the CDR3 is TGTGCCAGCAGTGCAACGCGCGGGAGAGGAGGCTACACCTTC.

The CDR3 here is CASSQGRGTTQYF. The DNA for the CDR3 is TGTGCCAGCAGCCAAGGGAGGGGCACGACCCAGTACTTC. The chain carries TRBV14 and TRBJ2-5, with a possible D match to TRBD2 (6 bases). The CDR3 consists of 13 residues. The germline CDR1 and CDR2 sequences are SGHDN and FVKESK. V was pared by 1 base and J by 7 bases, with 10 bases between. The whole variable domain, filled in from reference TRBV14 and TRBJ2-5, reads EAGVTQFPSHSVIEKGQTVTLRCDPISGHDNLYWYRRVMGKEIKFLLHFVKESKQDESGMPNNRFLAERTGGTYSTLKVQPAELEDSGVYFCASSQGRGTTQYFGPGTRLLVL.

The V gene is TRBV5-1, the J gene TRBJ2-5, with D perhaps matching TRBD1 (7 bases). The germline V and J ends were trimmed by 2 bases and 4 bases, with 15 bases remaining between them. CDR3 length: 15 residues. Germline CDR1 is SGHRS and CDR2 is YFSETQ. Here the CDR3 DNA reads TGCGCCAGCAGCTTCGGGCAGGGGGGATCAGAGACCCAGTACTTC. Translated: CASSFGQGGSETQYF.

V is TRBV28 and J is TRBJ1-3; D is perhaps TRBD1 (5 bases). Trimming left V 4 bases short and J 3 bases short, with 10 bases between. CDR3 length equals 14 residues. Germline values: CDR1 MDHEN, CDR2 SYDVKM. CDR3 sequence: CASSSRGGGNTIYF. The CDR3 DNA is TGTGCCAGCAGTTCTCGTGGGGGTGGAAACACCATATATTTT.

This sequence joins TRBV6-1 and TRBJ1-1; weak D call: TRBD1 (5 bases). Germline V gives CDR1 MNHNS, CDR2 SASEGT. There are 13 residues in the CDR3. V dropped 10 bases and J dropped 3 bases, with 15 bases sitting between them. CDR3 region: CAIRGGTHTEAFF. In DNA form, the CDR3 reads TGTGCCATCAGAGGTGGGACCCACACTGAAGCTTTCTTT.

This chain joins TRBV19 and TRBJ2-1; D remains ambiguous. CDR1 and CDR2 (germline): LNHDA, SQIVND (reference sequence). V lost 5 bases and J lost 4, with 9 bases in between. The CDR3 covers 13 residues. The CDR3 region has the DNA TGTGCCAGTAGTGCTCAGGCGTACAATGAGCAGTTCTTC. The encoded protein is CASSAQAYNEQFF.

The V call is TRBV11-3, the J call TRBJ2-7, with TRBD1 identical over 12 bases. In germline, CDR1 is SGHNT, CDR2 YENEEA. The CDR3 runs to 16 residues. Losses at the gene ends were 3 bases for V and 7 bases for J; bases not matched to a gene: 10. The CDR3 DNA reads TGTGCCAGCAGCTTTCTGACCGGGACAGGGGGCAATGAGCAGTACTTC. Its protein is CASSFLTGTGGNEQYF.

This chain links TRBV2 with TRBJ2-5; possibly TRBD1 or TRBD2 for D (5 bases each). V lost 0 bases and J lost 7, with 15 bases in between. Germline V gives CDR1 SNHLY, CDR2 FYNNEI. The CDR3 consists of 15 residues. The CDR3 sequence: CASSEAGFGGGTQYF. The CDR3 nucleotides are TGTGCCAGCAGTGAAGCAGGTTTTGGTGGGGGGACCCAGTACTTC. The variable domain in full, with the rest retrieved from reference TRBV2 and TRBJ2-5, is EPEVTQTPSHQVTQMGQEVILRCVPISNHLYFYWYRQILGQKVEFLVSFYNNEISEKSEIFDDQFSVERPDGSNFTLKIRSTKLEDSAMYFCASSEAGFGGGTQYFGPGTRLLVL.

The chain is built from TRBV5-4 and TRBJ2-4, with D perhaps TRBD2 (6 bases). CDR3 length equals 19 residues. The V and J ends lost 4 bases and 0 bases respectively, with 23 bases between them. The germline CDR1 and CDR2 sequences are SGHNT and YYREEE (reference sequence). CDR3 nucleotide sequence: TGTGCCAGCAGCGGGCCGGGACTTGCACCCGAACTAGCCAAAAACATTCAGTACTTC. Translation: CASSGPGLAPELAKNIQYF. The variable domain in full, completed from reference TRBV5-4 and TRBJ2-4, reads ETGVTQSPTHLIKTRGQQVTLRCSSQSGHNTVSWYQQALGQGPQFIFQYYREEENGRGNFPPRFSGLQFPNYSSELNVNALELDDSALYLCASSGPGLAPELAKNIQYFGAGTRLSVL.

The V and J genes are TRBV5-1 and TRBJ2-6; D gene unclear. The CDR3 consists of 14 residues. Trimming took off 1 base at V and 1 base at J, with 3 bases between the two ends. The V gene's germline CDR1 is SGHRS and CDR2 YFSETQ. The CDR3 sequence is CASSLKSGANVLTF. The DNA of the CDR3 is TGCGCCAGCAGCTTGAAGTCTGGGGCCAACGTCCTGACTTTC.

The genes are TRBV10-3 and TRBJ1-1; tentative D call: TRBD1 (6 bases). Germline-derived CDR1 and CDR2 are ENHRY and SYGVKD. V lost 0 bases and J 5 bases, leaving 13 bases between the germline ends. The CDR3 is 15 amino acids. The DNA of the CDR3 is TGTGCCATCAGTGAGTCGACGGGGGGCAGGACTGAAGCTTTCTTT. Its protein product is CAISESTGGRTEAFF.

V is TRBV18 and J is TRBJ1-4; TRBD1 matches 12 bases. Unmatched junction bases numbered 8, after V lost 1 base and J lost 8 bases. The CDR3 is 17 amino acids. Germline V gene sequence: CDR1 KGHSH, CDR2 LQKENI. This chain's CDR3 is CASSPRTGTGGREKLFF. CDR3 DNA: TGTGCCAGCTCACCACGTACCGGGACAGGGGGCCGCGAAAAACTGTTTTTT.

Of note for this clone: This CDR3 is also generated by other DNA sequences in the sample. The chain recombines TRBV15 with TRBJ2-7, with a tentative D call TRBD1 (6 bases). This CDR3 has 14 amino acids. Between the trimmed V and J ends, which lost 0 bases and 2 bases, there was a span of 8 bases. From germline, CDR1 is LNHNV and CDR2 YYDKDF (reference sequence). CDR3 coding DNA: TGTGCCACCAGCAGAGACAGGGGAACCTACGAGCAGTACTTC. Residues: CATSRDRGTYEQYF.

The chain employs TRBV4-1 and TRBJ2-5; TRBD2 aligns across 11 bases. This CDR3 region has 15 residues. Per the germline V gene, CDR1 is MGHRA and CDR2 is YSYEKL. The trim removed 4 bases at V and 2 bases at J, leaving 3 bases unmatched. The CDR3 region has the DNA TGCGCCAGCAGCCGAGGGACTAGCGGACAAGAGACCCAGTACTTC. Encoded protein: CASSRGTSGQETQYF.